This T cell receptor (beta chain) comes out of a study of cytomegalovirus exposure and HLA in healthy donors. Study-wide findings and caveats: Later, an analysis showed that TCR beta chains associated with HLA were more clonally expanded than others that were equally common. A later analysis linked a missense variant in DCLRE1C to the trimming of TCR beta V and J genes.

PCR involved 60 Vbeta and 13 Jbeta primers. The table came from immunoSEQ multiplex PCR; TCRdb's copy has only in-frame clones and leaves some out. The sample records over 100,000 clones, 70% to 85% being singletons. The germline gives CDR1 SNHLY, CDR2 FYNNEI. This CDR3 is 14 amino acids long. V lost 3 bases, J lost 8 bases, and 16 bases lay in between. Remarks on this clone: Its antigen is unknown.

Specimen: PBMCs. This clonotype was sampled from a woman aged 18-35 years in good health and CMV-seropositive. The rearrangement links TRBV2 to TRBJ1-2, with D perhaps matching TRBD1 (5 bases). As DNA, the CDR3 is TGTGCCAGCAGTGATGGCGGGGCCTTAGGGGGCTACACCTTC. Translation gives CASSDGGALGGYTF.